The 29 T cell receptor beta chains given below trace back to one sample, sequenced in a study of blood T cell repertoires in COVID-19. Produced via immunoSEQ multiplex PCR; TCRdb's table is partial and in-frame only. The data hold over 150,000 clones, with approximately 90% observed a single time. The specimen sequenced was peripheral blood. The receptors were sampled from a man between 45 and 60 years old who had recovered from COVID-19.

This clone has only one observation. The chain couples TRBV7-3 to TRBJ2-7; possible D gene TRBD2, 6 bases. This CDR3 comprises 14 residues. The V gene's germline CDR1 is SGHTA and CDR2 FQGTGA. Trimming removed 3 bases at V and 0 bases at J, with 9 bases between. Here the CDR3 reads CASSFAGSSYEQYF. The CDR3 DNA reads TGTGCCAGCAGCTTTGCCGGGAGCTCCTACGAGCAGTACTTC.

This chain uses TRBV19 with TRBJ2-7; TRBD2 agrees at 10 bases. This CDR3 region has 14 residues. Germline CDR1 reads LNHDA; CDR2 reads SQIVND (reference sequence). The V gene end was trimmed by 11 bases and the J gene end by 1 base; junction bases not matched to a gene: 8. The CDR3 bases are TGTGCCTGTAAGACTAGCGGGTCATCCTACGAGCAGTACTTC. It specifies CACKTSGSSYEQYF.

The chain links TRBV5-1 to TRBJ2-3, with 7 bases that match TRBD2. Germline values: CDR1 SGHRS, CDR2 YFSETQ. The CDR3 is 16 residues long. J lost 6 bases, V lost 1 base, and 11 bases had no gene match. Here the CDR3 reads CASSLWAGEWKDTQYF. DNA for the CDR3: TGCGCCAGCAGCTTGTGGGCGGGGGAGTGGAAGGATACGCAGTATTTT.

The chain joins TRBV28 to TRBJ2-7, with TRBD2 identical over 11 bases. This CDR3 contains 15 residues. V lost 6 bases, J lost 3 bases, and 7 bases stayed unmatched. Germline values: CDR1 MDHEN, CDR2 SYDVKM. CDR3 sequence reads: CASRAGLADYYEQYF. The CDR3 DNA reads as TGTGCCAGCAGAGCGGGACTAGCGGACTACTACGAGCAGTACTTC.

The chain joins TRBV10-1 to TRBJ1-4; D gene ambiguous. The ends were cut back, 9 bases at V and 7 bases at J, with 18 bases in the middle. The germline V gene has CDR1 WNHNN and CDR2 SYGVQD (reference sequence). The CDR3 totals 14 residues. CDR3 sequence: CARTLQLVGEKLFF. In DNA form, the CDR3 reads TGCGCCAGAACCTTACAGTTAGTTGGTGAAAAACTGTTTTTT.

Only one count was recorded for this clone. J is TRBJ2-1 and V is TRBV6-2 or TRBV6-3; perhaps TRBD1 as D (6 bases). Trimming pared 4 bases from V and 0 bases from J, leaving 10 bases between. The CDR3 spans 15 residues. Looked up from germline, CDR1 is MNHEY and CDR2 is SVGEGT. The CDR3 sequence is CASSWTVLSYNEQFF. CDR3 in DNA: TGTGCCAGCAGTTGGACAGTCCTCTCCTACAATGAGCAGTTCTTC.

This sequence joins TRBV4-3 and TRBJ2-7, with 7 bases that match TRBD1. Germline CDR1 reads LGHNA; CDR2 reads YSLEER. This CDR3 is 15 amino acids long. Germline trimming cut 0 bases from V and 0 bases from J; bases unmatched to any gene: 2. The CDR3 loop reads CASSQDPGGSYEQYF. The CDR3, as DNA: TGCGCCAGCAGCCAAGATCCAGGGGGCTCCTACGAGCAGTACTTC.

The chain recombines TRBV28 with TRBJ1-5; unclear D gene. This CDR3 region has 12 residues. Per germline, CDR1 MDHEN and CDR2 SYDVKM. Trimming stripped 7 bases from V and 4 bases from J, with 8 bases between. The CDR3 sequence: CASTEVNQPQHF. DNA for the CDR3: TGTGCCAGCACGGAGGTTAATCAGCCCCAGCATTTT. The whole variable domain, filled in from reference TRBV28 and TRBJ1-5, reads DVKVTQSSRYLVKRTGEKVFLECVQDMDHENMFWYRQDPGLGLRLIYFSYDVKMKEKGDIPEGYSVSREKKERFSLILESASTNQTSMYLCASTEVNQPQHFGDGTRLSIL.

The genes are TRBV19 and TRBJ1-1; TRBD1 might be the D (6 bases). CDR1 and CDR2 (germline): LNHDA, SQIVND (reference sequence). V dropped 4 bases and J dropped 6 bases, with 15 bases sitting between them. The length of the CDR3 is 14 residues. CDR3 sequence (DNA): TGTGCCAGTAGTACCTCCCCGACAGGATCTGAAGCTTTCTTT. This sequence encodes CASSTSPTGSEAFF.

In this sample, this clone turned up a few times. The chain carries TRBV28 and TRBJ1-1; D may be TRBD1 (6 bases). The CDR3 spans 15 residues. V was cut by 5 bases and J by 4 bases, with 17 bases left in between. From germline, CDR1 is MDHEN and CDR2 SYDVKM. CDR3 sequence reads: CASSATTGKGTEAFF. DNA for the CDR3: TGTGCCAGCAGTGCAACTACAGGGAAGGGCACTGAAGCTTTCTTT.

In this sample, this clone turned up a few times. The rearrangement joins TRBV7-2 to TRBJ1-5; no definite D call. Per the germline V gene, CDR1 is SGHTA and CDR2 is FQGNSA. V was pared by 2 bases and J by 3 bases, with 8 bases between. The CDR3 runs 14 residues. CDR3 region: CASSLYGNNQPQHF. DNA of the CDR3: TGTGCCAGCAGCTTATACGGGAACAATCAGCCCCAGCATTTT. The complete variable domain, with remaining parts taken from reference TRBV7-2 and TRBJ1-5, reads GAGVSQSPSNKVTEKGKDVELRCDPISGHTALYWYRQSLGQGLEFLIYFQGNSAPDKSGLPSDRFSAERTGGSVSTLTIQRTQQEDSAVYLCASSLYGNNQPQHFGDGTRLSIL.

Turning to this clone: The germline gene is not matched at one end of the junction; a read error may be the cause. The chain uses TRBV9 and TRBJ2-7; D possibly corresponds to TRBD2 (5 bases). Germline values: CDR1 SGDLS, CDR2 YYNGEE. CDR3 length: 13 amino acids. This CDR3 is CASSVKGDFEQDF. DNA for the CDR3: TGTGCCAGCAGCGTGAAGGGAGACTTCGAGCAGGACTTC.

As DNA, the CDR3 is TGCGCCAGCAGCCCGGAGGCTAGCGGGAGGCCCTACAATGAGCAGTTCTTC. This codes for CASSPEASGRPYNEQFF. The gene calls are TRBV5-1 and TRBJ2-1, with 11 nucleotides matching TRBD2. J gave up 2 bases and V 4 bases, and 8 bases lay outside the gene matches. The CDR3 has 17 amino acids. Looked up from germline, CDR1 is SGHRS and CDR2 is YFSETQ.

This chain connects TRBV6-1 to TRBJ2-3, with 14 bases identical to TRBD2. V dropped 4 bases and J dropped 8; count of bases not matched to a gene: 8. Looked up from germline, CDR1 is MNHNS and CDR2 is SASEGT. The CDR3 extends over 16 amino acids. DNA of the CDR3: TGTGCCAGCAGTGCTACGACTAGCGGGGGGGCTGTTACGCAGTATTTT. Translation gives CASSATTSGGAVTQYF.

The chain combines TRBV4-2 with TRBJ1-1; tentative D call: TRBD1 (5 bases). V dropped 0 bases and J dropped 4 bases, with 6 bases sitting between them. In germline, CDR1 is LGHNA, CDR2 YNFKEQ. The CDR3 has 13 amino acids. DNA of the CDR3: TGTGCCAGCAGCCAAGAGGGGGGCACTGAAGCTTTCTTT. It codes for CASSQEGGTEAFF.

The rearrangement joins TRBV2 to TRBJ1-1, with D possibly matching TRBD1 (5 bases). Germline assignment: CDR1 SNHLY and CDR2 FYNNEI. The CDR3 covers 14 residues. With 2 bases removed from V and 4 bases from J, the gap between germline ends came to 11 bases. DNA of the CDR3: TGTGCCAGCAGTGAACCAACGGGGGGCACTGAAGCTTTCTTT. This sequence encodes CASSEPTGGTEAFF. Full variable domain (outside the CDR3, taken from reference TRBV2 and TRBJ1-1): EPEVTQTPSHQVTQMGQEVILRCVPISNHLYFYWYRQILGQKVEFLVSFYNNEISEKSEIFDDQFSVERPDGSNFTLKIRSTKLEDSAMYFCASSEPTGGTEAFFGQGTRLTVV.

This chain connects TRBV7-2 to TRBJ1-4; D is perhaps TRBD1 (6 bases). The length of the CDR3 is 18 residues. The V end lost 4 bases, the J end lost 8 bases, and 26 bases lay between the germline ends. Germline assignment: CDR1 SGHTA and CDR2 FQGNSA. The CDR3 protein is CASSSLGLDSMIYEKLFF. CDR3 sequence (DNA): TGTGCCAGCAGCTCCCTCGGGCTGGACAGCATGATTTACGAAAAACTGTTTTTT.

The J gene is TRBJ1-1, the V gene TRBV5-4; TRBD1 matches 9 bases. This CDR3 contains 16 residues. Germline V gene sequence: CDR1 SGHNT, CDR2 YYREEE (reference sequence). V shed 4 bases and J 0 bases; nucleotides not matched to a gene: 7. The CDR3 spells CASSPGGQGMNTEAFF. In DNA, the CDR3 is TGTGCCAGCAGCCCGGGGGGACAGGGCATGAACACTGAAGCTTTCTTT.

V is TRBV11-2 and J is TRBJ1-1, with 7 positions matching TRBD1. V shed 5 bases and J 8 bases; nucleotides not matched to a gene: 11. Germline V gene sequence: CDR1 SGHAT, CDR2 FQNNGV. The CDR3 runs to 14 residues. CDR3 bases: TGTGCCAGCAGCCCAGCGACAGGGAATTTCGAAGCTTTCTTT. Its protein is CASSPATGNFEAFF.

With regard to this clone: One end of the junction varies from germline; a read error may be responsible. V is TRBV25-1 and J is TRBJ1-1; TRBD1 might be the D (6 bases). The CDR3 has 14 residues. The V gene's germline CDR1 is MGHDK and CDR2 SYGVNS. The CDR3 spells CASRESGANTEAFF. In nucleotides, the CDR3 is TGTGCCAGCAGGGAATCAGGGGCGAACACTGAAGCTTTCTTT. The variable domain in full, with the rest retrieved from reference TRBV25-1 and TRBJ1-1, is EADIYQTPRYLVIGTGKKITLECSQTMGHDKMYWYQQDPGMELHLIHYSYGVNSTEKGDLSSESTVSRIRTEHFPLTLESARPSHTSQYLCASRESGANTEAFFGQGTRLTVV.

The chain couples TRBV5-1 to TRBJ2-2, with D maybe TRBD1 (6 bases). CDR3 length: 14 amino acids. The V end was cut by 4 bases, the J end by 8 bases, with 15 bases between. Germline lookup yields CDR1 SGHRS and CDR2 YFSETQ. This CDR3 is CASSLDPGQGELFF. In DNA form, the CDR3 reads TGCGCCAGCAGCCTAGATCCTGGACAGGGGGAGCTGTTTTTT.

The sample holds one count of this clone. The rearrangement links TRBV5-4 to TRBJ2-7; D may be TRBD2 (6 bases). This CDR3 has 16 amino acids. V lost 4 bases to trimming and J lost 3 bases, with 20 bases between them. CDR1 SGHNT and CDR2 YYREEE come from the germline V gene (reference sequence). CDR3: CASSPSMGLGDYEQYF. The CDR3 nucleotides read TGTGCCAGCAGCCCCAGCATGGGACTTGGGGACTACGAGCAGTACTTC.

The V call is TRBV5-4, the J call TRBJ2-7; 12 nucleotides line up with TRBD2. Germline loops: CDR1 SGHNT, CDR2 YYREEE (reference sequence). Trimming cost V 5 bases and J 2 bases; bases outside gene matches: 2. The CDR3 covers 14 residues. CDR3 in amino acids: CASSASGGAYEQYF. The CDR3 DNA is TGTGCCAGCAGTGCTAGCGGGGGGGCCTACGAGCAGTACTTC.

This chain uses TRBV18 with TRBJ2-6, with D perhaps TRBD2 (5 bases). The CDR3 sequence is 15 residues long. Looked up from germline, CDR1 is KGHSH and CDR2 is LQKENI. Trimming stripped 5 bases from V and 0 bases from J, with 8 bases between. The CDR3 coding sequence is TGTGCCAGCTCAGGCGGAGGCTCTGGGGCCAACGTCCTGACTTTC. Translation: CASSGGGSGANVLTF.

The gene calls are TRBV7-2 and TRBJ2-1, with a possible D match to TRBD1 (6 bases). This CDR3 has 15 residues. V was trimmed by 6 bases and J by 5 bases, leaving 17 bases between them. The germline V gene encodes CDR1 SGHTA and CDR2 FQGNSA. The CDR3 loop reads CASRQNRVRDNEQFF. In DNA, the CDR3 is TGTGCCAGCAGGCAAAACAGGGTCCGGGACAATGAGCAGTTCTTC.

The rearrangement links TRBV7-2 to TRBJ1-6; D possibly corresponds to TRBD1 (6 bases). Germline values: CDR1 SGHTA, CDR2 FQGNSA. V shed 5 bases and J shed 0 bases, with 14 bases lying between them. CDR3 length equals 17 residues. The CDR3 DNA reads TGTGCCAGCAGCCTGGACAGACTGAGCTCCTATAATTCACCCCTCCACTTT. Amino acids: CASSLDRLSSYNSPLHF.

This clone was picked up a small number of times. The chain couples TRBV18 to TRBJ1-4; the match to TRBD1 covers 8 bases. The length of the CDR3 is 15 residues. CDR1 is KGHSH, CDR2 LQKENI, per germline. V lost 6 bases and J lost 2; bases outside the gene matches: 5. CDR3: CASSDYRGTNEKLFF. The CDR3 DNA reads as TGTGCCAGCTCGGATTACAGGGGGACTAATGAAAAACTGTTTTTT.

The CDR3 coding sequence is TGTGCCAGTAGTCCCCGTAGAGGAAGCACAGATACGCAGTATTTT. It translates to CASSPRRGSTDTQYF. This chain links TRBV19 with TRBJ2-3; no definite D call. V gave up 5 bases and J gave up 0 bases, with 12 bases separating them. The CDR3 runs 15 residues. From germline, CDR1 is LNHDA and CDR2 SQIVND (reference sequence).

The chain carries TRBV19 and TRBJ1-4; possibly TRBD1 for D (5 bases). This CDR3 region has 12 residues. CDR1 is LNHDA, CDR2 SQIVND, per germline (reference sequence). Trimming stripped 10 bases from V and 3 bases from J, with 9 bases between. The CDR3 DNA follows: TGTGCCACTGGGGGGGCTAATGAAAAACTGTTTTTT. Protein product: CATGGANEKLFF.